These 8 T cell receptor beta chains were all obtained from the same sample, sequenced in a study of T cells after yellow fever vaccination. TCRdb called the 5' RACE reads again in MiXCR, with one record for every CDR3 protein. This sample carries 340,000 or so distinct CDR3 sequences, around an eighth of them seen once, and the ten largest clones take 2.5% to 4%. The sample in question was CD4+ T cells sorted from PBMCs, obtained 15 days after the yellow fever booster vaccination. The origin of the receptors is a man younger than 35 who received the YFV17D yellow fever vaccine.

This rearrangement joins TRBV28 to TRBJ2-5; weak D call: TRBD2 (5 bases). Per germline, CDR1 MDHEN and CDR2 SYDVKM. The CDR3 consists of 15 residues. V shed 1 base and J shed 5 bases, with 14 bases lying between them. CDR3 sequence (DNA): TGTGCCAGCAGTTTATTTGGGCTTAGCGTGGAGACCCAGTACTTC. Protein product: CASSLFGLSVETQYF.

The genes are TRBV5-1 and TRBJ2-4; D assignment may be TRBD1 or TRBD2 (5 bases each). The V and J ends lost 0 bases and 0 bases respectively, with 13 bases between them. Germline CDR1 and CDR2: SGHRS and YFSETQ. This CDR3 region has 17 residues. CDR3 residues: CASSLAGATLAKNIQYF. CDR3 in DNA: TGCGCCAGCAGCTTGGCCGGGGCGACCCTAGCCAAAAACATTCAGTACTTC.

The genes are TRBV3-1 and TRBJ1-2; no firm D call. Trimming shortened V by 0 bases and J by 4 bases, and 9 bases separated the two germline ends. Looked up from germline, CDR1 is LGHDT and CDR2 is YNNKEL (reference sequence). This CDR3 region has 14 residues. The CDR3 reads CASSQDTASYGYTF. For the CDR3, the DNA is TGTGCCAGCAGCCAAGACACCGCTTCCTATGGCTACACCTTC.

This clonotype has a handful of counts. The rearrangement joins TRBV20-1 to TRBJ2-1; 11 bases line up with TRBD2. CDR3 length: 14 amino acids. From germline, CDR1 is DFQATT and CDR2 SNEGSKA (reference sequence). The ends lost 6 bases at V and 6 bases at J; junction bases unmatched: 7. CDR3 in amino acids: CSAISGGAFNEQFF. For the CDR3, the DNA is TGCAGTGCAATTAGCGGGGGGGCCTTCAATGAGCAGTTCTTC.

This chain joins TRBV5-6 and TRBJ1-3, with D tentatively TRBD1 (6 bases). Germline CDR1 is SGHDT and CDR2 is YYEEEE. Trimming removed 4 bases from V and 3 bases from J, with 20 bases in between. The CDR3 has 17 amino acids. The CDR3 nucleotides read TGTGCCAGCAGCGTTGGAGGGGGAGGTTACGGTGGAAACACCATATATTTT. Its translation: CASSVGGGGYGGNTIYF.

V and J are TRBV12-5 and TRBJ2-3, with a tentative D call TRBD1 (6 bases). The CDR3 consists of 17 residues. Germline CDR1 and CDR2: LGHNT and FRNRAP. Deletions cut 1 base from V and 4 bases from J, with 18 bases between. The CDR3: CASGLAPSRTASDTQYF. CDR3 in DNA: TGTGCTAGTGGTTTGGCCCCATCTCGGACAGCCTCAGATACGCAGTATTTT. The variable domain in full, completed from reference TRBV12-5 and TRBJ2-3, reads DARVTQTPRHKVTEMGQEVTMRCQPILGHNTVFWYRQTMMQGLELLAYFRNRAPLDDSGMPKDRFSAEMPDATLATLKIQPSEPRDSAVYFCASGLAPSRTASDTQYFGPGTRLTVL.

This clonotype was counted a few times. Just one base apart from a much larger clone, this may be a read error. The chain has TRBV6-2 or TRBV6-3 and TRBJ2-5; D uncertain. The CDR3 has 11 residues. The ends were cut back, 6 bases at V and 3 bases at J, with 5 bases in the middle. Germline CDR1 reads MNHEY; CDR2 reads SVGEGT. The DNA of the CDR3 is TGTGCCAGCAGGGGGAAAGAGACCCAGTACTTC. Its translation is CASRGKETQYF.

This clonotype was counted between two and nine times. The CDR3 nucleotides are TGTGCCAGCAGCTTAGGAGCGAGTAGCAGGAGGATCCAAGAGACCCAGTACTTC. It encodes CASSLGASSRRIQETQYF. The chain uses TRBV7-9 and TRBJ2-5, with a weak D call TRBD2 (5 bases). This CDR3 spans 18 amino acids. CDR1 and CDR2 (germline): SEHNR, FQNEAQ (reference sequence). The V gene lost 1 base and the J gene lost 1 base, with 19 bases spanning the gap.